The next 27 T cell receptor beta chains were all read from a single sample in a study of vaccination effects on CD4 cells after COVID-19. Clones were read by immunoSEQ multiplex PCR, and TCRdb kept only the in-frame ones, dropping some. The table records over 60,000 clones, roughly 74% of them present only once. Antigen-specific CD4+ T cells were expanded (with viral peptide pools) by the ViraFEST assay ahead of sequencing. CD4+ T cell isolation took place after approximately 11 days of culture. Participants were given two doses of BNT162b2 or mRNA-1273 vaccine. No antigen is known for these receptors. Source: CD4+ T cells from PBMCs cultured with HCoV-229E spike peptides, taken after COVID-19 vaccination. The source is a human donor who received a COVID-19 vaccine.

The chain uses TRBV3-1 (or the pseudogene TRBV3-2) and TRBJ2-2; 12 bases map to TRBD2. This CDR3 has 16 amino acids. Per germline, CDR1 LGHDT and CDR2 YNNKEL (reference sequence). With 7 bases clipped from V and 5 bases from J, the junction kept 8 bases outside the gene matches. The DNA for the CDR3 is TGTGCCAGCAAACCTAGCGGGGGGGCCAGAACCGGGGAGCTGTTTTTT. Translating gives CASKPSGGARTGELFF.

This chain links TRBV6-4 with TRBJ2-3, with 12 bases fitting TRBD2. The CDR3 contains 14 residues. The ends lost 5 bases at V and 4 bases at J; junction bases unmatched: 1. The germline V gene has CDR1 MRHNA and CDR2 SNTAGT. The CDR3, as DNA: TGTGCCAGCAGTTCTAGCGGGGGGGCAGATACGCAGTATTTT. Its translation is CASSSSGGADTQYF.

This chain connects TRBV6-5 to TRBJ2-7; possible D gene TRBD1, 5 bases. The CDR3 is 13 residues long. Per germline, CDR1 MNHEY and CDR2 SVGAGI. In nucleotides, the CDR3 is TGTGCCAGCAAGGGGCAGGGATCCTCCGAGCAGTACGTC. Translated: CASKGQGSSEQYV.

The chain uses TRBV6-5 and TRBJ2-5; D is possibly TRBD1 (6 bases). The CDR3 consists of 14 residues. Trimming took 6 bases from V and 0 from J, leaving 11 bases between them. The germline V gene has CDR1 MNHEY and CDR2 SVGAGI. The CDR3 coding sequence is TGTGCCAGCAGGGGGGCCCTGTACCAAGAGACCCAGTACTTC. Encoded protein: CASRGALYQETQYF.

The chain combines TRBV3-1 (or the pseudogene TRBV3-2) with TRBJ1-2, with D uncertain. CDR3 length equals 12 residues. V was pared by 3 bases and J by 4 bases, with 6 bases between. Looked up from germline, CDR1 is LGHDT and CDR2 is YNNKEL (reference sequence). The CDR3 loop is CASSQAFYGYTF. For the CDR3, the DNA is TGTGCCAGCAGCCAGGCGTTCTATGGCTACACCTTC.

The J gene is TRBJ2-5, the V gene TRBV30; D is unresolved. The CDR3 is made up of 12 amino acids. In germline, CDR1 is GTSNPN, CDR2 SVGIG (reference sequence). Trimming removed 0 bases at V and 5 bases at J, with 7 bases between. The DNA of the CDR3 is TGTGCCTGGAGTGTTTGGTCGGAGACCCAGTACTTC. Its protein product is CAWSVWSETQYF.

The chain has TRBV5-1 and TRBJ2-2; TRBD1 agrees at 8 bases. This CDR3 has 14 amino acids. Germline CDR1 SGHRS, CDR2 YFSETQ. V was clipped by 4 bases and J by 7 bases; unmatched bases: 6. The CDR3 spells CASSGQGAIGELFF. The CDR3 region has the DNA TGCGCCAGCAGCGGGCAGGGGGCGATCGGGGAGCTGTTTTTT.

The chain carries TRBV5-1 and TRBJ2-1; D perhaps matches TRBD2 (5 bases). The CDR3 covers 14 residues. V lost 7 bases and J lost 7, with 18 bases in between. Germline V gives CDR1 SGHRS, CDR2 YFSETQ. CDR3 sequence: CASRLAAAINEQFF. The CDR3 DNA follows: TGCGCCAGCCGGCTAGCTGCAGCTATTAATGAGCAGTTCTTC.

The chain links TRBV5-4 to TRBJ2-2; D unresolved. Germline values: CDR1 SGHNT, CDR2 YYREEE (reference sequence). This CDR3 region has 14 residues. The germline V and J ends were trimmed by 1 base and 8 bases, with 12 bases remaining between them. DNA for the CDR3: TGTGCCAGCAGCTTGTACAGATCCGGGGGGGAGCTGTTTTTT. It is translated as CASSLYRSGGELFF.

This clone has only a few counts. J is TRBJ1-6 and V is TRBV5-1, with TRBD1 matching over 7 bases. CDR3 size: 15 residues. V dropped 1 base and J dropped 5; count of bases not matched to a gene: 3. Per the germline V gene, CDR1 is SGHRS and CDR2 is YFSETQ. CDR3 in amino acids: CASSLNTGDNSPLHF. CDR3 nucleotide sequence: TGCGCCAGCAGCTTGAATACAGGGGATAATTCACCCCTCCACTTT.

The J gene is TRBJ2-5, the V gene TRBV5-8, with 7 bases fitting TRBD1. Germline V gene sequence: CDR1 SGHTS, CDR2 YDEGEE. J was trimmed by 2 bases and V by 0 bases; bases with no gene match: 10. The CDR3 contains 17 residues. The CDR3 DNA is TGTGCCAGCAGCTTGGCCCTGACAGGGCGCATTCAAGAGACCCAGTACTTC. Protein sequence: CASSLALTGRIQETQYF. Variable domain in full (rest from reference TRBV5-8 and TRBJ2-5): EAGVTQSPTHLIKTRGQQATLRCSPISGHTSVYWYQQALGLGLQFLLWYDEGEERNRGNFPPRFSGRQFPNYSSELNVNALELEDSALYLCASSLALTGRIQETQYFGPGTRLLVL.

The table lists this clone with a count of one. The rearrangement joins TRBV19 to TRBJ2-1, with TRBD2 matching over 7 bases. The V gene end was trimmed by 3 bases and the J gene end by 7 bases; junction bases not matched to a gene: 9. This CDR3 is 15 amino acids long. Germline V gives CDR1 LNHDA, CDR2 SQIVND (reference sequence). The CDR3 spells CASSMRRGTGNEQFF. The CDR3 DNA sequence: TGTGCCAGTAGTATGCGGCGGGGGACCGGTAATGAGCAGTTCTTC.

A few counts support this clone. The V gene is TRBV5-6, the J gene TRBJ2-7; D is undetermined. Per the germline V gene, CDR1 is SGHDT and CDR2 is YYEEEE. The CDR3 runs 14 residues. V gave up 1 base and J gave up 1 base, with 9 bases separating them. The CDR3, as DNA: TGTGCCAGCAGCTTGTACTTTGGGTCCTACGAGCAGTACGTC. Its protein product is CASSLYFGSYEQYV.

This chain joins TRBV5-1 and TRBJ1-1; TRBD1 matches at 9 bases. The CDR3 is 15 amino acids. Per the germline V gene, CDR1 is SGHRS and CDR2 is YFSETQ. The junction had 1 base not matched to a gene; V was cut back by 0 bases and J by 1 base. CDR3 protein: CASSLGGQGNTEAFF. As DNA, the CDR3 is TGCGCCAGCAGCTTGGGGGGACAGGGGAACACTGAAGCTTTCTTT.

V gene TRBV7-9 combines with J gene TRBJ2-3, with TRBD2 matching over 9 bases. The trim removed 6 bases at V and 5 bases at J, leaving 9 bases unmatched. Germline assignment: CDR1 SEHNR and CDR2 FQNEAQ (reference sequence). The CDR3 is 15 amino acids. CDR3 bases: TGTGCCAGCAGGGAGCCGGGACTAGCAGGAGATACGCAGTATTTT. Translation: CASREPGLAGDTQYF. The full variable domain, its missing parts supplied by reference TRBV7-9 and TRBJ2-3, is DTGVSQNPRHKITKRGQNVTFRCDPISEHNRLYWYRQTLGQGPEFLTYFQNEAQLEKSRLLSDRFSAERPKGSFSTLEIQRTEQGDSAMYLCASREPGLAGDTQYFGPGTRLTVL.

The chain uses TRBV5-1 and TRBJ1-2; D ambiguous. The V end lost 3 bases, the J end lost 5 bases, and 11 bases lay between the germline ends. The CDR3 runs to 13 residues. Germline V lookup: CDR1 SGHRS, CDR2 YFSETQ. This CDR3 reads CASSSGSRYGYTF. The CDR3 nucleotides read TGCGCCAGCAGCTCGGGCAGCCGATATGGCTACACCTTC.

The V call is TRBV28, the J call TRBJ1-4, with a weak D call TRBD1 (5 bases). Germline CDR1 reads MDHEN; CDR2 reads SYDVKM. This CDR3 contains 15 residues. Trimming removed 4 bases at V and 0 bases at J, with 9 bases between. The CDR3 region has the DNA TGTGCCAGCAGTTCCCAGGGTGCAACTAATGAAAAACTGTTTTTT. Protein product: CASSSQGATNEKLFF.

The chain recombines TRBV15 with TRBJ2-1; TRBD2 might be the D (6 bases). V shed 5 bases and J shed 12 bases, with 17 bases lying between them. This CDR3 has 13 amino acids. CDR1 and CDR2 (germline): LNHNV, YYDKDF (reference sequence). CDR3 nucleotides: TGTGCCACCAGCTCCCCGGGGGTCCTCGGGCAGTTCTTC. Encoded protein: CATSSPGVLGQFF.

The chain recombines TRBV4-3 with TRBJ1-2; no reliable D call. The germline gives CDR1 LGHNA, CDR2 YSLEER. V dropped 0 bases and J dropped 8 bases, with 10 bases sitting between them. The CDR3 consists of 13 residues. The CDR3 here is CASSQDTIRGYTF. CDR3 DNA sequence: TGCGCCAGCAGCCAAGATACCATACGGGGCTACACCTTC.

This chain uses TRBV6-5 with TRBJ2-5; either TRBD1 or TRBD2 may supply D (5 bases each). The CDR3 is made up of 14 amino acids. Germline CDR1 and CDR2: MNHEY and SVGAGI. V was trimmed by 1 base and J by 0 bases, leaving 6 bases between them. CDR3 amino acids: CASSYWDDQETQYF. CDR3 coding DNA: TGTGCCAGCAGTTACTGGGACGACCAAGAGACCCAGTACTTC.

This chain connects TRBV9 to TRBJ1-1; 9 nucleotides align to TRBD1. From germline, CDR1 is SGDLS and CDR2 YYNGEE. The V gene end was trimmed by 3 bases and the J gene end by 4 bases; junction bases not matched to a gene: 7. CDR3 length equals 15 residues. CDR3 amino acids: CASSAMTGGSTEAFF. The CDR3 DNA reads TGTGCCAGCAGCGCAATGACAGGGGGTTCCACTGAAGCTTTCTTT.

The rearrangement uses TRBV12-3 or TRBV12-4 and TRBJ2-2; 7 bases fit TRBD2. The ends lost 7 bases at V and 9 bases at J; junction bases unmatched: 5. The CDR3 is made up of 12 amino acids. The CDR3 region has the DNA TGTGCCAGCACTCCGGGACTACGGGAGCTGTTTTTT. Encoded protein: CASTPGLRELFF.

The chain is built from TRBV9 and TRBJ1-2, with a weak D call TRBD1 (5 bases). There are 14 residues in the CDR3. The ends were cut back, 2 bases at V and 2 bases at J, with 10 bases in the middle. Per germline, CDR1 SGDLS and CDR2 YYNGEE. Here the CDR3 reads CASSVDWGNYGYTF. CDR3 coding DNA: TGTGCCAGCAGCGTCGACTGGGGGAACTATGGCTACACCTTC.

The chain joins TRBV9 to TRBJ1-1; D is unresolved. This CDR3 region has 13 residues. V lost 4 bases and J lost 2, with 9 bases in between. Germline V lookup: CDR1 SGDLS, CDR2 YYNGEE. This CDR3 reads CASSPRGNTEAFF. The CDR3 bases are TGTGCCAGCAGCCCACGGGGAAACACTGAAGCTTTCTTT. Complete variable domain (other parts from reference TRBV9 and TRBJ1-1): DSGVTQTPKHLITATGQRVTLRCSPRSGDLSVYWYQQSLDQGLQFLIQYYNGEERAKGNILERFSAQQFPDLHSELNLSSLELGDSALYFCASSPRGNTEAFFGQGTRLTVV.

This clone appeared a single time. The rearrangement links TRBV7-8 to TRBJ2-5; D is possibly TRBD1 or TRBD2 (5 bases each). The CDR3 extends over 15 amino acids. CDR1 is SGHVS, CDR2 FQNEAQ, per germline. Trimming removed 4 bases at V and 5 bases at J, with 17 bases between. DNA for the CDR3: TGTGCCAGCAGCTACGGGACCCCGGGCTCCGAGACCCAGTACTTC. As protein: CASSYGTPGSETQYF.

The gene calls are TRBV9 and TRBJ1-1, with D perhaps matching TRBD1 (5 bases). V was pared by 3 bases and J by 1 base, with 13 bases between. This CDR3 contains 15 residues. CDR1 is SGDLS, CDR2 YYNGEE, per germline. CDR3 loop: CASSGREGRNTEAFF. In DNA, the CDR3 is TGTGCCAGCAGCGGAAGGGAGGGGAGGAACACTGAAGCTTTCTTT.

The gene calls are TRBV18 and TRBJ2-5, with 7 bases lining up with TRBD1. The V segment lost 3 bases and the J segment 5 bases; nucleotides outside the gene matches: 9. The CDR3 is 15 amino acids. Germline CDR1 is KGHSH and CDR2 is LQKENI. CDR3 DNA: TGTGCCAGCTCACCTGGGACAGTAGTTGGGGAGACCCAGTACTTC. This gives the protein CASSPGTVVGETQYF. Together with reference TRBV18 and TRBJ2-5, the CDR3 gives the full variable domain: NAGVMQNPRHLVRRRGQEARLRCSPMKGHSHVYWYRQLPEEGLKFMVYLQKENIIDESGMPKERFSAEFPKEGPSILRIQQVVRGDSAAYFCASSPGTVVGETQYFGPGTRLLVL.